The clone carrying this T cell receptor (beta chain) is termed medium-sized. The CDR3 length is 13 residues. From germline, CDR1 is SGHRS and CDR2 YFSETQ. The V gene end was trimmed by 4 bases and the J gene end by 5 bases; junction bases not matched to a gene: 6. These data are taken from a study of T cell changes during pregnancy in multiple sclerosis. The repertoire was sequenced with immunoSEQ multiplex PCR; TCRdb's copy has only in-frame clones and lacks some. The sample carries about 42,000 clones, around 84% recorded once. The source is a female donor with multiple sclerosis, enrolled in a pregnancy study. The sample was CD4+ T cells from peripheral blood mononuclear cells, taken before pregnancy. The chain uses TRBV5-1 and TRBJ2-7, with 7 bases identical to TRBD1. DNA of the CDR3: TGCGCCAGCAGCCCCTCGACAGGGAACGAGCAGTACTTC. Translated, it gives CASSPSTGNEQYF.